A single sample gave rise to the 18 T cell receptor beta chains below, sequenced in a study of CD8 T cells in Susac syndrome. The authors reverse transcribed roughly 0.5 to 1 ug RNA with random hexamers. TCRdb ran MiXCR on the immunoSEQ multiplex PCR reads and lists one entry per CDR3 protein. Among some 210,000 distinct CDR3 sequences listed, about 94% were seen once. Sequencing used CD4+ T cells from PBMCs. Receptor source: a human donor with Susac syndrome.

The chain uses TRBV12-3 or TRBV12-4 and TRBJ2-1; TRBD1 agrees at 7 bases. Trimming removed 3 bases from V and 7 bases from J; junction bases left unmatched: 6. The CDR3 spans 14 residues. The CDR3 nucleotides read TGTGCCAGCAGTTTGGCCGGGACAGCAAATGAGCAGTTCTTC. This translates into CASSLAGTANEQFF.

V usage is TRBV6-4 and J usage is TRBJ2-3; TRBD1 or TRBD2 may be the D gene (5 bases each). CDR3 length: 17 residues. Germline V CDR1 and CDR2: MRHNA, SNTAGT. V was trimmed by 10 bases and J by 2 bases, leaving 25 bases between them. CDR3 in DNA: TGTGCCATCATTATACGCCCGGGACGGAGATACACAGATACGCAGTATTTT. Translated, it gives CAIIIRPGRRYTDTQYF.

This clonotype showed up just once. The chain employs TRBV9 and TRBJ1-1; TRBD1 might be the D (5 bases). This CDR3 contains 13 residues. CDR1 is SGDLS and CDR2 is YYNGEE in the germline V gene. V lost 6 bases to trimming and J lost 6 bases, with 15 bases between them. CDR3 in amino acids: CASTSGFGAEAFF. CDR3 in DNA: TGTGCCAGCACATCAGGGTTTGGGGCTGAAGCTTTCTTT.

The CDR3 nucleotides read TGCAGTGCTAGAGAAGCAACAGGAATTAACTATGGCTACACCTTC. Protein product: CSAREATGINYGYTF. The chain employs TRBV20-1 and TRBJ1-2; D possibly corresponds to TRBD1 (5 bases). V lost 0 bases and J 1 base, leaving 12 bases between the germline ends. The length of the CDR3 is 15 residues. Germline assignment: CDR1 DFQATT and CDR2 SNEGSKA (reference sequence).

The chain couples TRBV7-9 to TRBJ2-2; D may correspond to TRBD1 or TRBD2 (6 bases each). This CDR3 region has 16 residues. CDR1 is SEHNR and CDR2 is FQNEAQ in the germline V gene (reference sequence). V was shortened by 4 bases and J by 3 bases, with 15 bases between the two germline ends. This CDR3 reads CASSSLRGLYTGELFF. The CDR3 nucleotides read TGTGCCAGCAGCTCCCTACGGGGGCTTTACACCGGGGAGCTGTTTTTT.

This clonotype was seen a single time. V usage is TRBV6-5 and J usage is TRBJ2-3; D could derive from TRBD1 or TRBD2 (5 bases each). CDR3 length: 14 amino acids. Germline assignment: CDR1 MNHEY and CDR2 SVGAGI. With 5 bases removed from V and 2 bases from J, the gap between germline ends came to 11 bases. The CDR3 DNA reads TGTGCCAGCAGTCTGGGACGGTACACAGATACGCAGTATTTT. Encoded protein: CASSLGRYTDTQYF.

The CDR3 reads CASSEALNRPISGNTIYF. For the CDR3, the DNA is TGTGCCAGCAGTGAAGCGTTGAACAGACCCATCTCTGGAAACACCATATATTTT. The genes are TRBV6-1 and TRBJ1-3; D unclear. This CDR3 has 18 amino acids. Trimming cost V 0 bases and J 0 bases, with 15 bases left between them. Germline CDR1 and CDR2: MNHNS and SASEGT.

The V and J genes are TRBV6-5 and TRBJ2-3; D is undetermined. This CDR3 has 11 residues. Looked up from germline, CDR1 is MNHEY and CDR2 is SVGAGI. V was shortened by 9 bases and J by 8 bases, with 12 bases between the two germline ends. The CDR3 region is CASQKTGTQYF. Here the CDR3 DNA reads TGTGCCAGTCAGAAAACCGGTACGCAGTATTTT.

The J gene is TRBJ1-4, the V gene TRBV20-1; possibly TRBD1 for D (6 bases). Germline loops: CDR1 DFQATT, CDR2 SNEGSKA (reference sequence). V was shortened by 5 bases and J by 8 bases, with 21 bases between the two germline ends. CDR3 length equals 15 residues. The chain's CDR3 is CSAGPTGAGEEKLFF. The CDR3 DNA reads as TGCAGTGCTGGCCCTACGGGGGCCGGAGAGGAAAAACTGTTTTTT.

The V call is TRBV6-2 or TRBV6-3, the J call TRBJ1-5, with D maybe TRBD1 (5 bases). With 6 bases removed from V and 3 bases from J, the gap between germline ends came to 21 bases. There are 17 residues in the CDR3. Germline-derived CDR1 and CDR2 are MNHEY and SVGEGT. CDR3 protein: CASSRLINRWDNQPQHF. The CDR3, as DNA: TGTGCCAGCAGCCGCCTGATTAACAGGTGGGACAATCAGCCCCAGCATTTT.

This rearrangement joins TRBV28 to TRBJ1-6, with 10 bases identical to TRBD1. Per the germline V gene, CDR1 is MDHEN and CDR2 is SYDVKM. CDR3 size: 18 residues. The V segment lost 4 bases and the J segment 10 bases; nucleotides outside the gene matches: 16. Written as DNA, the CDR3 is TGTGCCAGCAGTTGGGTTATACCGGGACAGGGGAAAGACTCACCCCTCCACTTT. Amino acid sequence: CASSWVIPGQGKDSPLHF.

This chain uses TRBV4-2 with TRBJ1-4; D gene uncertain. The CDR3 runs 12 residues. V lost 0 bases and J lost 11, with 7 bases in between. Germline V gives CDR1 LGHNA, CDR2 YNFKEQ. The CDR3 DNA reads as TGTGCCAGCAGCCAAGAGTTTGGGAAACTGTTTTTT. Amino acids: CASSQEFGKLFF.

The rearrangement joins TRBV7-2 to TRBJ1-2, with 8 nucleotides matching TRBD1. V lost 0 bases to trimming and J lost 6 bases; unmatched junction nucleotides: 3. Germline V gives CDR1 SGHTA, CDR2 FQGNSA. This CDR3 region has 14 residues. The CDR3 DNA sequence: TGTGCCAGCAGCTTAGCGCAGGGGGCTAATGGCTACACCTTC. It yields the protein CASSLAQGANGYTF. Variable domain in full (rest from reference TRBV7-2 and TRBJ1-2): GAGVSQSPSNKVTEKGKDVELRCDPISGHTALYWYRQSLGQGLEFLIYFQGNSAPDKSGLPSDRFSAERTGGSVSTLTIQRTQQEDSAVYLCASSLAQGANGYTFGSGTRLTVV.

The chain has TRBV12-3 or TRBV12-4 and TRBJ2-3, with D perhaps matching TRBD1 or TRBD2 (5 bases each). Trimming shortened V by 2 bases and J by 2 bases, and 8 bases separated the two germline ends. This CDR3 has 14 amino acids. The CDR3: CASSLQGATDTQYF. CDR3 bases: TGTGCCAGCAGTTTACAGGGAGCCACAGATACGCAGTATTTT.

The V and J genes are TRBV27 and TRBJ1-1; D call uncertain. V lost 4 bases and J lost 1, with 10 bases in between. The CDR3 length is 14 residues. CDR1 is MNHEY, CDR2 SMNVEV, per germline (reference sequence). This CDR3 reads CASSSLPANTEAFF. The CDR3 DNA follows: TGTGCCAGCAGTTCCCTACCGGCGAACACTGAAGCTTTCTTT.

This chain joins TRBV6-5 and TRBJ2-3, with 8 positions matching TRBD1. The V segment lost 4 bases and the J segment 4 bases; nucleotides outside the gene matches: 10. CDR3 length equals 16 residues. The germline CDR1 and CDR2 sequences are MNHEY and SVGAGI. The CDR3 loop is CASSSGQGGIPDTQYF. For the CDR3, the DNA is TGTGCCAGCAGTTCAGGACAGGGAGGTATCCCAGATACGCAGTATTTT.

This sequence joins TRBV6-5 and TRBJ2-2; D is unresolved. The germline V gene encodes CDR1 MNHEY and CDR2 SVGAGI. The CDR3 covers 17 residues. V shed 2 bases and J shed 3 bases, with 16 bases lying between them. CDR3 nucleotides: TGTGCCAGCAGTTACCGGGCGCGTCCCGGCGACACCGGGGAGCTGTTTTTT. Translation: CASSYRARPGDTGELFF.

CDR3 DNA: TGTGCCAGCAGCCATCAACAGGGGGCTCGCGGCTACACCTTC. It is translated as CASSHQQGARGYTF. This chain links TRBV3-1 with TRBJ1-2; TRBD1 aligns across 9 bases. The CDR3 is 14 residues long. The V and J ends lost 3 bases and 8 bases, in that order; junction bases with no gene match: 7. Germline assignment: CDR1 LGHDT and CDR2 YNNKEL (reference sequence).